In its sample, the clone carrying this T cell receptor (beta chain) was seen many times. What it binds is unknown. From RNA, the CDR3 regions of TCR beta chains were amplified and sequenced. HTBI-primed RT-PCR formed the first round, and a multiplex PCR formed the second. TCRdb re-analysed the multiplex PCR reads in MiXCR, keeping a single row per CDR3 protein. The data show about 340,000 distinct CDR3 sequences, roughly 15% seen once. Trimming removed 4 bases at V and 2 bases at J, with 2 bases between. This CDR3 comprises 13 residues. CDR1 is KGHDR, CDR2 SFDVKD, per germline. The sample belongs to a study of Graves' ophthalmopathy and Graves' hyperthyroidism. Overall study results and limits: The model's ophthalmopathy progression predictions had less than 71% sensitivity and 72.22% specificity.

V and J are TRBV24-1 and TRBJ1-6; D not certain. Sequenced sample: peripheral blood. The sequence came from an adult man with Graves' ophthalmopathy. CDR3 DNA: TGTGCCACCAGTGAGGCCTATAATTCACCCCTCCACTTT. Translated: CATSEAYNSPLHF.